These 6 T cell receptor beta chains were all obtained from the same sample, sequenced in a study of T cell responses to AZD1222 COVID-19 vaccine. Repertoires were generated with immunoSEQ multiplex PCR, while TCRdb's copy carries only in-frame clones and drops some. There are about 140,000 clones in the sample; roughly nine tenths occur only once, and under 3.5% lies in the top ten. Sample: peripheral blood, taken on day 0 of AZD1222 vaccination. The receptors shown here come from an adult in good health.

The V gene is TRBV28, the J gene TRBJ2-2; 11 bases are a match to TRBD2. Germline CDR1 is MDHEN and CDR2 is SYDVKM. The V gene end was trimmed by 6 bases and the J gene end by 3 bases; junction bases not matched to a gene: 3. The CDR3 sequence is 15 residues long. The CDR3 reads CASRKTSGDTGELFF. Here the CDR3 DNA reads TGTGCCAGCAGGAAGACTAGCGGGGACACCGGGGAGCTGTTTTTT.

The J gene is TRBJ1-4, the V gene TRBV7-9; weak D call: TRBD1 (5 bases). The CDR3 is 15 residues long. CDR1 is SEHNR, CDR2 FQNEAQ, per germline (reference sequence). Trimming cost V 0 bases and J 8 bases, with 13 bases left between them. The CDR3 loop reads CASSLAGGSKEKLFF. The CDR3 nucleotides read TGTGCCAGCAGCTTAGCCGGGGGTAGTAAGGAAAAACTGTTTTTT.

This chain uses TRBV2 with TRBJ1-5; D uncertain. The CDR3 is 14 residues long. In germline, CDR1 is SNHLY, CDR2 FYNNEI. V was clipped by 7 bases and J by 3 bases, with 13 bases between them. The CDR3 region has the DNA TGTGCCAGCACCAGAGCCCGGTTCAATCAGCCCCAGCATTTT. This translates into CASTRARFNQPQHF.

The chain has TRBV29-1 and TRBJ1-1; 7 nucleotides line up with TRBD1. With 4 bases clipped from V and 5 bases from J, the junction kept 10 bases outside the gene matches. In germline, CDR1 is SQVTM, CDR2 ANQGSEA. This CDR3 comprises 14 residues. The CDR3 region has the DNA TGCAGCGTTGGGCGGACAGGTGGGGGGACTGAAGCTTTCTTT. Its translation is CSVGRTGGGTEAFF.

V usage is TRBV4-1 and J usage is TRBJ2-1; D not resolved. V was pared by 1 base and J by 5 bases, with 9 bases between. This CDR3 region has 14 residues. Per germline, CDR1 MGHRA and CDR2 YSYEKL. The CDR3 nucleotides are TGCGCCAGCAGCCAAGTCCTACGCGACAATGAGCAGTTCTTC. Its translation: CASSQVLRDNEQFF.

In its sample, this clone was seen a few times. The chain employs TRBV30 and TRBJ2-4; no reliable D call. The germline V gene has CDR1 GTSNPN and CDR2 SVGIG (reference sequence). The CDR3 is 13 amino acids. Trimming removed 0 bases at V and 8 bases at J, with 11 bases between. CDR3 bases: TGTGCCTGGAGTGTACGTCTGAGAGACATTCAGTACTTC. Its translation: CAWSVRLRDIQYF.